This T cell receptor (beta chain) came from a study of monozygotic twins with inflammatory bowel disease. A note on this clonotype: Its antigen is not known.

CDR1 and CDR2 from the germline V gene are SEHNR and FQNEAQ (reference sequence). This CDR3 is built from 16 residues. From its re-call of the 5' RACE reads, TCRdb lists each CDR3 protein once, without DNA. The sample yields 150,000 or so distinct CDR3 sequences, of which the top ten take up around 1.2%. The study's findings and limits: The results supported no single strong signal or clonotype associated with IBD. Clonotypes shared with others were fewer in IBD patients than in healthy twins, especially with disease activity. A reduction in TCRbeta diversity (inverse Simpson) was seen in IBD patients relative to healthy co-twins.

This chain joins TRBV7-9 and TRBJ1-2; there is no DNA to check the TCRdb D call of TRBD1. The sequence was obtained from a human donor with ulcerative colitis or Crohn's disease, or a healthy co-twin of an affected twin (not recorded which). The sequenced sample was blood. This CDR3 is CASSLGFLGQKHGYTF.